The 22 T cell receptor beta chains presented below share a single source sample, sequenced in a study of CD8 T cells in Susac syndrome. Reverse transcription used about 0.5 to 1 ug RNA and random hexamers. MiXCR was run by TCRdb on the immunoSEQ multiplex PCR reads, yielding one entry per CDR3 protein. Of 140,000 or so distinct CDR3 sequences listed, roughly 95% are singletons. Material for sequencing was CD4+ T cells from PBMCs. The receptors here all came from a human donor in good health.

CDR3 DNA sequence: TGTGCCAGTAGTCCCGCGGGGGGAGGGATAGATACGCAGTATTTT. This gives the protein CASSPAGGGIDTQYF. The rearrangement links TRBV19 to TRBJ2-3; 8 nucleotides align to TRBD2. The CDR3 has 15 residues. Germline CDR1 is LNHDA and CDR2 is SQIVND (reference sequence). Trimming cost V 5 bases and J 5 bases; bases outside gene matches: 9.

This clonotype was observed a handful of times. This sequence joins TRBV11-2 and TRBJ2-2; 9 bases align to TRBD1. The CDR3 runs to 16 residues. After removal of 1 base from V and 0 bases from J, the junction contained 0 bases not matched to a gene. Germline values: CDR1 SGHAT, CDR2 FQNNGV. The CDR3 spells CASSLGTGANTGELFF. The CDR3 nucleotides are TGTGCCAGCAGCTTAGGGACAGGGGCGAACACCGGGGAGCTGTTTTTT. The variable domain in full, with the rest retrieved from reference TRBV11-2 and TRBJ2-2, is EAGVAQSPRYKIIEKRQSVAFWCNPISGHATLYWYQQILGQGPKLLIQFQNNGVVDDSQLPKDRFSAERLKGVDSTLKIQPAKLEDSAVYLCASSLGTGANTGELFFGEGSRLTVL.

This clonotype showed up just once. The gene calls are TRBV6-6 and TRBJ1-2; 8 bases agree with TRBD1. Per the germline V gene, CDR1 is MNHNY and CDR2 is SVGAGI (reference sequence). Germline trimming cut 3 bases from V and 12 bases from J; bases unmatched to any gene: 9. The CDR3 is made up of 13 amino acids. In DNA form, the CDR3 reads TGTGCCAGCAGTTATACGCAGGGGGCGGTCAACACCTTC. Translation: CASSYTQGAVNTF.

The V call is TRBV2, the J call TRBJ1-4; TRBD1 is a possible D gene (5 bases). The CDR3 has 14 residues. CDR1 is SNHLY and CDR2 is FYNNEI in the germline V gene. V was cut by 7 bases and J by 0 bases, with 9 bases left in between. CDR3 in DNA: TGTGCCAGCAAGGGGACGTCAACTAATGAAAAACTGTTTTTT. Its protein product is CASKGTSTNEKLFF.

V and J are TRBV25-1 and TRBJ2-3; D may be TRBD1 (5 bases). The V end was cut by 7 bases, the J end by 2 bases, with 10 bases between. Germline assignment: CDR1 MGHDK and CDR2 SYGVNS. This CDR3 region has 13 residues. CDR3 DNA: TGTGCCAGCACAGGGAAATTCACAGATACGCAGTATTTT. Its translation is CASTGKFTDTQYF.

V gene TRBV2 combines with J gene TRBJ2-7, with TRBD2 matching 7 bases. This CDR3 is built from 11 residues. Germline V gene sequence: CDR1 SNHLY, CDR2 FYNNEI. V lost 6 bases, J lost 6 bases, and 2 bases stayed unmatched. CDR3 coding DNA: TGTGCCAGCAGGGGAGGGGTCGAGCAGTACTTC. Amino acids: CASRGGVEQYF.

V usage is TRBV2 and J usage is TRBJ2-7; D ambiguous. The CDR3 spans 14 residues. Germline V lookup: CDR1 SNHLY, CDR2 FYNNEI. V lost 4 bases, J lost 3 bases, and 13 bases lay in between. CDR3 in amino acids: CASSAGLPFYEQYF. For the CDR3, the DNA is TGTGCCAGCAGTGCTGGCCTCCCTTTCTACGAGCAGTACTTC.

The CDR3 bases are TGTGCCAGCAGCTTAGATGGGGAACGGTCCTCCGCCTACGAGCAGTACTTC. This gives the protein CASSLDGERSSAYEQYF. The chain couples TRBV11-2 to TRBJ2-7; D is uncertain. CDR3 size: 17 residues. V lost 0 bases and J lost 2, with 17 bases in between. Per the germline V gene, CDR1 is SGHAT and CDR2 is FQNNGV.

V is TRBV7-2 and J is TRBJ1-6; 9 bases map to TRBD1. There are 15 residues in the CDR3. V lost 3 bases and J lost 10; bases outside the gene matches: 7. CDR1 SGHTA and CDR2 FQGNSA come from the germline V gene. This chain's CDR3 is CASSFRDREVSPLHF. The DNA of the CDR3 is TGTGCCAGCAGCTTCCGGGACAGGGAAGTCTCACCCCTCCACTTT. Supplemented by reference TRBV7-2 and TRBJ1-6, the full variable domain reads GAGVSQSPSNKVTEKGKDVELRCDPISGHTALYWYRQSLGQGLEFLIYFQGNSAPDKSGLPSDRFSAERTGGSVSTLTIQRTQQEDSAVYLCASSFRDREVSPLHFGNGTRLTVT.

This clonotype was seen only once. CDR3 bases: TGTGCCTGGAACCTTAAGGGCACAGATACGCAGTATTTT. This sequence encodes CAWNLKGTDTQYF. The V gene is TRBV30, the J gene TRBJ2-3; D unresolved. This CDR3 has 13 residues. Trimming took off 4 bases at V and 1 base at J, with 9 bases between the two ends. The V gene's germline CDR1 is GTSNPN and CDR2 SVGIG (reference sequence). Full variable domain (remainder filled in from reference TRBV30 and TRBJ2-3): SQTIHQWPATLVQPVGSPLSLECTVEGTSNPNLYWYRQAAGRGLQLLFYSVGIGQISSEVPQNLSASRPQDRQFILSSKKLLLSDSGFYLCAWNLKGTDTQYFGPGTRLTVL.

The gene calls are TRBV20-1 and TRBJ2-1; the match to TRBD2 covers 10 bases. V shed 1 base and J 6 bases; nucleotides not matched to a gene: 3. There are 14 residues in the CDR3. Germline loops: CDR1 DFQATT, CDR2 SNEGSKA (reference sequence). The CDR3 protein is CSARASGRSNEQFF. DNA of the CDR3: TGCAGTGCTAGAGCTAGCGGGAGAAGCAATGAGCAGTTCTTC.

The chain uses TRBV10-3 and TRBJ1-2; D gene ambiguous. With 0 bases removed from V and 6 bases from J, the gap between germline ends came to 11 bases. The CDR3 is made up of 14 amino acids. CDR1 is ENHRY and CDR2 is SYGVKD in the germline V gene. This chain's CDR3 is CAISESVGVDGYTF. For the CDR3, the DNA is TGTGCCATCAGTGAGTCTGTTGGGGTGGATGGCTACACCTTC.

The V call is TRBV6-2 or TRBV6-3, the J call TRBJ2-1; 10 bases are a match to TRBD2. The V segment lost 7 bases and the J segment 4 bases; nucleotides outside the gene matches: 10. The CDR3 is made up of 16 amino acids. Germline V CDR1 and CDR2: MNHEY, SVGEGT. The CDR3 sequence: CASTVPLAGDYNEQFF. The DNA for the CDR3 is TGTGCCAGCACCGTACCCCTAGCGGGAGATTACAATGAGCAGTTCTTC.

The rearrangement joins TRBV20-1 to TRBJ2-2; 9 bases fit TRBD2. Looked up from germline, CDR1 is DFQATT and CDR2 is SNEGSKA (reference sequence). The CDR3 runs to 17 residues. Trimming took 0 bases from V and 6 from J; bases not matched to a gene: 11. The CDR3 protein is CSARDRMKAGGAGELFF. CDR3 coding DNA: TGCAGTGCTAGAGATCGGATGAAAGCGGGAGGTGCCGGGGAGCTGTTTTTT.

The V gene is TRBV2, the J gene TRBJ2-1, with TRBD1 identical over 11 bases. The CDR3 length is 14 residues. The V gene's germline CDR1 is SNHLY and CDR2 FYNNEI. The trim removed 6 bases at V and 6 bases at J, leaving 4 bases unmatched. In DNA form, the CDR3 reads TGTGCCAGCAGCGCTGGGACAGGGGGCAATGAGCAGTTCTTC. Protein: CASSAGTGGNEQFF.

The chain recombines TRBV29-1 with TRBJ1-1, with D maybe TRBD1 (5 bases). This CDR3 is 14 amino acids long. V lost 4 bases and J lost 1, with 13 bases in between. Germline lookup yields CDR1 SQVTM and CDR2 ANQGSEA. CDR3 sequence: CSVARGVGNTEAFF. The DNA for the CDR3 is TGCAGCGTTGCTCGGGGGGTCGGGAACACTGAAGCTTTCTTT.

This sequence joins TRBV4-1 and TRBJ2-3; the match to TRBD2 covers 8 bases. The CDR3 contains 17 residues. V shed 0 bases, J shed 0 bases, and the junction held 5 bases outside the gene matches. Germline-derived CDR1 and CDR2 are MGHRA and YSYEKL. The CDR3 is CASSQDGAGASTDTQYF. Written as DNA, the CDR3 is TGCGCCAGCAGCCAAGATGGAGCGGGAGCTAGCACAGATACGCAGTATTTT.

The chain recombines TRBV6-1 with TRBJ1-1; 7 bases agree with TRBD1. V trimming: 10 bases; J trimming: 9 bases; junction bases outside the gene matches: 17. The CDR3 totals 14 residues. The germline gives CDR1 MNHNS, CDR2 SASEGT. The DNA for the CDR3 is TGTGCCACCCCAGTGGTGGAGGGGGCAGGGAAAGCTTTCTTT. It specifies CATPVVEGAGKAFF.

This chain joins TRBV2 and TRBJ2-7, with D possibly matching TRBD1 (6 bases). The CDR3 length is 14 residues. The germline V gene has CDR1 SNHLY and CDR2 FYNNEI. Trimming cost V 4 bases and J 3 bases, with 13 bases left between them. The CDR3 loop is CASSAGTRDYEQYF. CDR3 nucleotide sequence: TGTGCCAGCAGTGCGGGGACAAGGGACTACGAGCAGTACTTC.

V usage is TRBV9 and J usage is TRBJ1-2; 7 nucleotides line up with TRBD1. Germline loops: CDR1 SGDLS, CDR2 YYNGEE. The CDR3 has 13 residues. V was clipped by 4 bases and J by 8 bases; unmatched bases: 8. The CDR3 sequence: CASSSGGSKGYTF. CDR3 bases: TGTGCCAGCAGCTCAGGGGGGTCCAAAGGCTACACCTTC. Based on the CDR3 plus reference TRBV9 and TRBJ1-2, the full variable domain is DSGVTQTPKHLITATGQRVTLRCSPRSGDLSVYWYQQSLDQGLQFLIQYYNGEERAKGNILERFSAQQFPDLHSELNLSSLELGDSALYFCASSSGGSKGYTFGSGTRLTVV.

This chain connects TRBV27 to TRBJ2-3; D may correspond to TRBD1 or TRBD2 (6 bases each). Germline V gene sequence: CDR1 MNHEY, CDR2 SMNVEV (reference sequence). The CDR3 contains 18 residues. Trimming removed 4 bases from V and 3 bases from J, with 23 bases in between. The CDR3 DNA follows: TGTGCCAGCAGTTCCTTTAGGTCTTCTCGGGGGCCGACAGATACGCAGTATTTT. Protein sequence: CASSSFRSSRGPTDTQYF.

The chain is built from TRBV15 and TRBJ1-1; D gene unclear. CDR3 length equals 13 residues. CDR1 is LNHNV and CDR2 is YYDKDF in the germline V gene (reference sequence). Between the trimmed V and J ends, which lost 0 bases and 0 bases, there was a span of 2 bases. CDR3 protein: CATSRELNTEAFF. The CDR3 nucleotides are TGTGCCACCAGCAGAGAATTGAACACTGAAGCTTTCTTT.